This T cell receptor (beta chain) comes out of a study of T cells in Graves' hyperthyroidism and ophthalmopathy. The CDR3 loop spans 15 amino acids. CDR1 is SNHLY, CDR2 FYNNEI, per germline. The junction had 5 bases not matched to a gene; V was cut back by 5 bases and J by 2 bases. Using RNA transcripts as the source, TCR beta CDR3 regions were amplified. In the first-round RT-PCR of the TCR CDR3, the HTBI primer set was used. Each CDR3 protein gets one entry after TCRdb re-called the multiplex PCR reads with MiXCR. The table includes about 350,000 distinct CDR3 sequences, approximately 13% detected once. Overall study results and limits: Ophthalmopathy was distinguished from stable hyperthyroidism by 13 V-J signatures. The model forecast ophthalmopathy, anticipating it by a median 6.5 months before onset.

This clonotype was counted a few times. Its antigen is not known. Every diagnosis used clinical symptoms, serum thyroxine and TRAb, thyroid ultrasound and orbital computed tomography. Out of more than 8 ml of fresh peripheral blood came the PBMCs. The sample was blood. The sequence came from a woman aged 30 to 39 with Graves' hyperthyroidism. The rearrangement links TRBV2 to TRBJ2-3; 9 bases match TRBD1. The CDR3 nucleotides are TGTGCCAGCAGTCGGGACAGGGCCCCCACAGATACGCAGTATTTT. Its translation is CASSRDRAPTDTQYF.